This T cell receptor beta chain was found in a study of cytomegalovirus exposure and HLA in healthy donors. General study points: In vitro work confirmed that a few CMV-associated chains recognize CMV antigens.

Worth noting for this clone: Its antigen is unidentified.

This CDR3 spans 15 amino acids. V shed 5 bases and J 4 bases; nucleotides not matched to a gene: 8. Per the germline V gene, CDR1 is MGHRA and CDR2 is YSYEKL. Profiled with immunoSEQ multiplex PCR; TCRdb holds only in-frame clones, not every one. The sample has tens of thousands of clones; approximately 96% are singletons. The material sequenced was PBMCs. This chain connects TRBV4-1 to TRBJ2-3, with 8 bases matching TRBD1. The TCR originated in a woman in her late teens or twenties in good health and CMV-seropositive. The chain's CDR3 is CASSSPGQGADTQYF. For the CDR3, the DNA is TGCGCCAGCAGCTCCCCCGGACAGGGAGCAGATACGCAGTATTTT.